This T cell receptor (beta chain) is from a study of T cells in Graves' hyperthyroidism and ophthalmopathy. Amplification yielded TCR beta CDR3 regions, with RNA transcripts as the source. HTBI primers were employed in a first-round RT-PCR of the TCR CDR3. One entry per CDR3 protein results from TCRdb running MiXCR on the multiplex PCR reads. The data contain roughly 700,000 distinct CDR3 sequences, roughly 17% of them singletons. After removal of 3 bases from V and 0 bases from J, the junction contained 21 bases not matched to a gene. The V gene's germline CDR1 is SGHRS and CDR2 YFSETQ. The CDR3 loop spans 23 amino acids.

This clonotype originated in a man aged 50 to 59 with Graves' hyperthyroidism. The sample taken for sequencing was blood. This chain joins TRBV5-1 and TRBJ2-4; TRBD2 agrees at 13 bases. The chain's CDR3 is CASSSDPPGLAGLLTIAKNIQYF. CDR3 nucleotide sequence: TGCGCCAGCAGCTCCGACCCCCCGGGACTAGCGGGACTCCTAACCATAGCCAAAAACATTCAGTACTTC.